This T cell receptor beta chain was sequenced during a study of shared clonotypes between healthy human individuals. Deletions cut 4 bases from V and 1 base from J, with 13 bases between. Germline V gene data show CDR1 as MDHEN and CDR2 as SYDVKM. The CDR3 is 15 residues long. Comment on this clone: Its specificity is unknown.

Study findings and constraints: The researchers took only blood, and tissue repertoires probably look different. Memory subsets generally showed smaller estimated richness than naive subsets did.

Profiled with immunoSEQ multiplex PCR; TCRdb holds only in-frame clones, not every one. The sample shows roughly 2.2 million clones, approximately 93% of them seen only once. The material sequenced was naive CD4+ T cells from PBMCs. Subset indicated: CD45RA+ positively selected. The receptor's source is a man aged 18 to 29 in good health. Some clones in this sample may be carry-over from other donors' samples. The V gene is TRBV28, the J gene TRBJ1-1, with D tentatively TRBD1 (6 bases). CDR3 sequence (DNA): TGTGCCAGCAGTTCCCATGGGGGGGCGAACACTGAAGCTTTCTTT. Residues: CASSSHGGANTEAFF. Looking up the rest from reference TRBV28 and TRBJ1-1 gives the full variable domain: DVKVTQSSRYLVKRTGEKVFLECVQDMDHENMFWYRQDPGLGLRLIYFSYDVKMKEKGDIPEGYSVSREKKERFSLILESASTNQTSMYLCASSSHGGANTEAFFGQGTRLTVV.